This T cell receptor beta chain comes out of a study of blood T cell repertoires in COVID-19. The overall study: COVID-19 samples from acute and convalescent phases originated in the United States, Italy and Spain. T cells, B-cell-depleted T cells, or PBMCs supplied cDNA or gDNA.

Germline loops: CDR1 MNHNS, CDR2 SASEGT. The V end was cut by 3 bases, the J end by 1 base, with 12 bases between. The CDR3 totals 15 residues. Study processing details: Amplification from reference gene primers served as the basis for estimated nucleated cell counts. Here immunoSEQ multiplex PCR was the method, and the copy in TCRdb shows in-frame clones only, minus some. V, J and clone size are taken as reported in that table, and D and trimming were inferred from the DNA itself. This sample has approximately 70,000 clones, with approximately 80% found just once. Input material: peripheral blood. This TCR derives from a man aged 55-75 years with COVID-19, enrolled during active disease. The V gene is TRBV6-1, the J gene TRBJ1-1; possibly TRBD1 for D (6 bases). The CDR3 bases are TGTGCCAGCAGTGAGCCCTGGGGACAGAACACTGAAGCTTTCTTT. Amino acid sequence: CASSEPWGQNTEAFF.